The sequence of this T cell receptor (beta chain) was determined in a study of CD8 T cells in Susac syndrome. In its sample, this clonotype was seen once. Per germline, CDR1 MDHEN and CDR2 SYDVKM. CDR3 length: 15 residues. V trimming: 5 bases; J trimming: 7 bases; junction bases outside the gene matches: 11. High-throughput TCR beta sequencing covered peripheral CD8+ and CD4+ T cells. The multiple sclerosis control group consisted of treatment-naive patients whose relapsing-remitting disease, which was either stable or active, fulfilled revised McDonald criteria. TEMRA cells underwent FACS enrichment and CD8+ and CD4+ T cells underwent negative isolation. cDNA came from roughly 0.53 to 1 ug RNA primed by random hexamers. TCR beta CDR3 was amplified by immunoSEQ multiplex PCR. This amplification extended across 54 Vbeta and 13 Jbeta segments. MiXCR, applied by TCRdb to the immunoSEQ multiplex PCR reads, yields one record per CDR3 protein. The table has 50,000 or so distinct CDR3 sequences, 93% seen once; the top ten hold 0.5% to 0.6%.

The V call is TRBV28, the J call TRBJ1-5; 7 nucleotides match TRBD1. Input material: CD8+ T cells from PBMCs. The sequence was obtained from a human donor with multiple sclerosis. CDR3 coding DNA: TGTGCCAGCAGTCAACAGGGGCCACTAGTGCAGCCCCAGCATTTT. Its protein product is CASSQQGPLVQPQHF.